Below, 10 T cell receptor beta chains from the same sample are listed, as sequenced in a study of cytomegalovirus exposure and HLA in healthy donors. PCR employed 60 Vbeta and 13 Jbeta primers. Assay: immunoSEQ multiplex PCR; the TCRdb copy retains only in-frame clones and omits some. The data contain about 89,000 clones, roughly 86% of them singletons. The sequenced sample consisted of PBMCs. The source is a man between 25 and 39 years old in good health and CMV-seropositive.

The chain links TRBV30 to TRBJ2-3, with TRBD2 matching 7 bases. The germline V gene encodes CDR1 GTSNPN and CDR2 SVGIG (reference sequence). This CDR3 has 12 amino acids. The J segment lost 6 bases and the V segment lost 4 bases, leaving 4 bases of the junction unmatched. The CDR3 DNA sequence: TGTGCCTGGACAGCGGGATCCGATACGCAGTATTTT. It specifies CAWTAGSDTQYF.

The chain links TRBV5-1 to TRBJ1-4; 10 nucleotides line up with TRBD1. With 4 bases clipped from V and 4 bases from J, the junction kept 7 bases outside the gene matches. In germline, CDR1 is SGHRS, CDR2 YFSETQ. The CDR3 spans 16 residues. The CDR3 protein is CASSPGTGEYNEKLFF. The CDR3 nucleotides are TGCGCCAGCAGCCCCGGGACAGGGGAATATAATGAAAAACTGTTTTTT.

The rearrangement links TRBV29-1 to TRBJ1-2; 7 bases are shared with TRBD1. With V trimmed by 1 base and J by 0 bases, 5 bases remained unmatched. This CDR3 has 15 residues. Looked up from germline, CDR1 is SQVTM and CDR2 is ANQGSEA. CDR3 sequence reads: CSVEGGRGPNYGYTF. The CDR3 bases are TGCAGCGTTGAAGGGGGAAGGGGGCCTAACTATGGCTACACCTTC.

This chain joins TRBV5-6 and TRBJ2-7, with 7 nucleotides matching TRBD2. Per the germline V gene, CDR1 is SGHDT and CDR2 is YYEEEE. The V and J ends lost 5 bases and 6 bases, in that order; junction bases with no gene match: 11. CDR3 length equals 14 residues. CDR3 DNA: TGTGCCAGCAGTTGGGGGGGACTGCCTGGCGAGCAGTACTTC. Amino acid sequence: CASSWGGLPGEQYF.

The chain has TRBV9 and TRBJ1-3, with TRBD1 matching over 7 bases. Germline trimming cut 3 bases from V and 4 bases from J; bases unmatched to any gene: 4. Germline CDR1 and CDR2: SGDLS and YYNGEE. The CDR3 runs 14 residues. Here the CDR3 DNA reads TGTGCCAGCAGCGCGACAGGGCCCGGAAACACCATATATTTT. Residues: CASSATGPGNTIYF.

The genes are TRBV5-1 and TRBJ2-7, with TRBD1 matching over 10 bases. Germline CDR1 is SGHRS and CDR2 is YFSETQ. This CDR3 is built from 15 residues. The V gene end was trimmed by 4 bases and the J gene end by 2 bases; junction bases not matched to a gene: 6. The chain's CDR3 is CASSKGQGTAYEQYF. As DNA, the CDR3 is TGCGCCAGCAGCAAGGGACAGGGGACTGCCTACGAGCAGTACTTC.

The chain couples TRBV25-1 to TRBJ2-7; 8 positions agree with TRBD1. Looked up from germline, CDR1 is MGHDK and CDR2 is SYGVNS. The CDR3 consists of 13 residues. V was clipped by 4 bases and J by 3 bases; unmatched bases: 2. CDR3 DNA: TGTGCCAGCAGTGCACAGGGGGTCTACGAGCAGTACTTC. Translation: CASSAQGVYEQYF.

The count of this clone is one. The CDR3 DNA follows: TGTGCCATAGCTCCGAGCGGGGGTAACACCGGGGAGCTGTTTTTT. The encoded protein is CAIAPSGGNTGELFF. V gene TRBV10-3 combines with J gene TRBJ2-2; 8 nucleotides align to TRBD2. CDR1 and CDR2 from the germline V gene are ENHRY and SYGVKD. Trimming removed 9 bases from V and 2 bases from J; junction bases left unmatched: 8. The CDR3 runs to 15 residues.

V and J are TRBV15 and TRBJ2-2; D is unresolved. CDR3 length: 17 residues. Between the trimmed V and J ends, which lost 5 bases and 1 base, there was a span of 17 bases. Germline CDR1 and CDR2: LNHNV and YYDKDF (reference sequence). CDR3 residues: CATSVDRVDRNTGELFF. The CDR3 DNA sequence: TGTGCCACCAGCGTCGATCGAGTAGATCGGAACACCGGGGAGCTGTTTTTT.

The CDR3 is CSDSNFYGYTF. CDR3 coding DNA: TGCAGTGACAGCAACTTCTATGGCTACACCTTC. The chain is built from TRBV20-1 and TRBJ1-2; D is ambiguous. V dropped 7 bases and J dropped 4 bases, with 10 bases sitting between them. CDR1 and CDR2 from the germline V gene are DFQATT and SNEGSKA (reference sequence). CDR3 size: 11 residues.